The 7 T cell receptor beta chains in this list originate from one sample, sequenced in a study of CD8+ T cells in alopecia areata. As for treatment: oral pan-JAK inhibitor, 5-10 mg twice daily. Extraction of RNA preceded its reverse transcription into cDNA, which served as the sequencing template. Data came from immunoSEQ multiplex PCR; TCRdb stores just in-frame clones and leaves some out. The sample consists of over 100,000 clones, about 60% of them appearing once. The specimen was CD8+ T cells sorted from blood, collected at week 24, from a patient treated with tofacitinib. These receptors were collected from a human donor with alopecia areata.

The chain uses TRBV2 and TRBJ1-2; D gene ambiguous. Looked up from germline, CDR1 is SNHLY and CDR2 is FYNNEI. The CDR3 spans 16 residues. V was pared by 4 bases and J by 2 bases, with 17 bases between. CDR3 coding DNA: TGTGCCAGCAGTGTGACCCGGACCGGACTCAACTATGGCTACACCTTC. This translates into CASSVTRTGLNYGYTF.

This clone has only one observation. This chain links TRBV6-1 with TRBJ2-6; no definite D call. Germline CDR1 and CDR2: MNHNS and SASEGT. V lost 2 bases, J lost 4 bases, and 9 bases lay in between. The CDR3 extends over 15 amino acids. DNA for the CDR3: TGTGCCAGCAGTGAAATAGGGCAGGGGGCCAACGTCCTGACTTTC. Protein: CASSEIGQGANVLTF.

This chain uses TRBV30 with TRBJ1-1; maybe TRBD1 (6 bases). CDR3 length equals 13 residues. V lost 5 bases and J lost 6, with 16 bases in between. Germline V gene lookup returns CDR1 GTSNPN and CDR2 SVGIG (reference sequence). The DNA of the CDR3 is TGTGCCTGGTCTTCAGGGGCCGGCGCTGAAGCTTTCTTT. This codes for CAWSSGAGAEAFF.

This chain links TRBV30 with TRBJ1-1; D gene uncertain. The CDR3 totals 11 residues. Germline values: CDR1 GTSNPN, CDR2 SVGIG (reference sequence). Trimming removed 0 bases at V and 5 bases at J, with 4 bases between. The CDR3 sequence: CAWSVDTEAFF. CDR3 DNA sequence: TGTGCCTGGAGTGTGGATACTGAAGCTTTCTTT.

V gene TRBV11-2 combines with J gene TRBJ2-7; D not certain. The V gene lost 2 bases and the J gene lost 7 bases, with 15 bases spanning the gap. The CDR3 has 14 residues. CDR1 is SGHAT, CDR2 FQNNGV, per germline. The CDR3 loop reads CASSLHPRWFEQYF. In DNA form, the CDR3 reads TGTGCCAGCAGCTTACACCCTCGGTGGTTTGAGCAGTACTTC.

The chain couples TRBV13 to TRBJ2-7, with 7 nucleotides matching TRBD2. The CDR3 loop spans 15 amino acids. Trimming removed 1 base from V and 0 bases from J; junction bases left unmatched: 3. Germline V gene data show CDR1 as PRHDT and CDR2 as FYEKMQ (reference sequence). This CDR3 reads CASSLVGGNSYEQYF. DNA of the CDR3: TGTGCCAGCAGCTTAGTGGGGGGGAACTCCTACGAGCAGTACTTC. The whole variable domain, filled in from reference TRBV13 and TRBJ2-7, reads AAGVIQSPRHLIKEKRETATLKCYPIPRHDTVYWYQQGPGQDPQFLISFYEKMQSDKGSIPDRFSAQQFSDYHSELNMSSLELGDSALYFCASSLVGGNSYEQYFGPGTRLTVT.

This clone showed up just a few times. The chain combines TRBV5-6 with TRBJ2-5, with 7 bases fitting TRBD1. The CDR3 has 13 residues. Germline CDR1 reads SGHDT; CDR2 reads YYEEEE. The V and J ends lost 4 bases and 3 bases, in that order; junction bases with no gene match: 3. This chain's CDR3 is CASSPTGKETQYF. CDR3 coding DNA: TGTGCCAGCAGCCCGACAGGGAAAGAGACCCAGTACTTC. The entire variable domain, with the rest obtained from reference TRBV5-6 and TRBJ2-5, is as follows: DAGVTQSPTHLIKTRGQQVTLRCSPKSGHDTVSWYQQALGQGPQFIFQYYEEEERQRGNFPDRFSGHQFPNYSSELNVNALLLGDSALYLCASSPTGKETQYFGPGTRLLVL.